A selection of T cell receptor beta chains follows, all from one sample in a study of T cell repertoires in cytomegalovirus infection. TCRdb re-analysed the reads in MiXCR, keeping a single row per CDR3 protein. In the table there are about 220,000 distinct CDR3 sequences, roughly 34% of which are singletons. These TCRs are of unknown antigen specificity. The material sequenced was CD8+ T cells from cultured PBMCs, taken from culture after CMV antigen stimulation. These receptors came from a human donor in good health (CMV status not recorded). Some clones in this sample may be carry-over from other donors' samples. Each CDR3 is given without its conserved first and last residue. Fields, in order: CDR3 protein, J gene, V gene, CDR3 length.

ASSLVRGQETQY	TRBJ2-5	TRBV12-3/TRBV12-4	12
ASSSLDRGKGSPLH	TRBJ1-6	TRBV7-6	14
ASSHSGRAYYAGGENEQF	TRBJ2-1	TRBV6-1	18
ASSGVGGIAKNIQY	TRBJ2-4	TRBV12-3/TRBV12-4	14
ATSPSQGKEQY	TRBJ2-7	TRBV15	11
ASNPSRQEYQPQH	TRBJ1-5	TRBV28	13
ASSLRGKPQH	TRBJ1-5	TRBV27	10
SGSRDRGYGYT	TRBJ1-2	TRBV29-1	11
ASSPTGTDTQY	TRBJ2-3	TRBV7-9	11
ASSSTDREKGNTEAF	TRBJ1-1	TRBV7-3	15
SARAPSATNEKLF	TRBJ1-4	TRBV20-1	13
ASTPVGANQPQH	TRBJ1-5	TRBV7-9	12
AWRDRGAYGYT	TRBJ1-2	TRBV30	11
ASSETGHTEAF	TRBJ1-1	TRBV28	11
SATATSGRAVDEQF	TRBJ2-1	TRBV20-1	14
ASSPFEGGYNEQF	TRBJ2-1	TRBV10-2	13
AIQKGGGANTEAF	TRBJ1-1	TRBV10-3	13
AISVGGNYGYT	TRBJ1-2	TRBV7-8	11
ASSSPRTGGDGYT	TRBJ1-2	TRBV28	13
ASTSLGSYQETQY	TRBJ2-5	TRBV27	13
ASSFGTGENTEAF	TRBJ1-1	TRBV7-3	13
ASSPAGVSAEAF	TRBJ1-1	TRBV5-1	12
ASSWGTNQPQH	TRBJ1-5	TRBV11-2	11
ASSYRGRDSGNTIY	TRBJ1-3	TRBV6-5	14
AIRVGDHRNQPQH	TRBJ1-5	TRBV10-3	13
ASTIGAGGGGTEAF	TRBJ1-1	TRBV19	14
ASRRDRGRNTEAF	TRBJ1-1	TRBV7-8	13
ASSEGTVDSNQPQH	TRBJ1-5	TRBV7-8	14
ASSVAGGFYEQY	TRBJ2-7	TRBV6-1	12
ASSPRQGRAGANVLT	TRBJ2-6	TRBV7-3	15
ASSFPNQPQH	TRBJ1-5	TRBV27	10
ASRGAGYTTDTQY	TRBJ2-3	TRBV7-2	13
ASSFNRGTEAF	TRBJ1-1	TRBV7-8	11
SVGPVAFYEQY	TRBJ2-7	TRBV29-1	11
ASSLDRGFNQPQH	TRBJ1-5	TRBV11-2	13
ASSLDRGRSEAF	TRBJ1-1	TRBV7-9	12
ASSLDLSSYEQY	TRBJ2-7	TRBV11-2	12
ASSSNLF	TRBJ2-1	TRBV7-2	7
ASSQGGSTETQY	TRBJ2-5	TRBV4-2	12
SASQPSSGSGSVQY	TRBJ2-7	TRBV20-1	14
ASSRSSGETYNEQF	TRBJ2-1	TRBV27	14
ASSPQGSDTQY	TRBJ2-3	TRBV7-6	11
ASSGGVRQGTYEQY	TRBJ2-7	TRBV7-9	14
ASSRRRASGRGNEQF	TRBJ2-1	TRBV19	15
ASNTPRGQGNEQY	TRBJ2-7	TRBV7-2	13
ASSQEGGQGLYQPQH	TRBJ1-5	TRBV4-1	15
ASSSTRWTSDEQF	TRBJ2-1	TRBV11-3	13
ASSSHGGTPFGIQY	TRBJ2-4	TRBV7-9	14
ASSLDSNTDTQY	TRBJ2-3	TRBV11-2	12
ASRDRSAGELF	TRBJ2-2	TRBV2	11
ASSQRSRSTDTQY	TRBJ2-3	TRBV7-2	13
ATSSPNPGGTGAYGYT	TRBJ1-2	TRBV15	16
ASTLPGGREPQH	TRBJ1-5	TRBV6-6	12
ASSELVGLLTDTQY	TRBJ2-3	TRBV6-1	14
ASSQMTGTPDEKLF	TRBJ1-4	TRBV4-1	14
ASSQTDRDRNQPQH	TRBJ1-5	TRBV4-1	14
SAKPDRGSSYEQY	TRBJ2-7	TRBV20-1	13